This T cell receptor (beta chain) originates from a study of blood T cell repertoires in COVID-19. In the study overall: COVID-19 samples from acute and convalescent phases originated in the United States, Italy and Spain. Nucleic acid was either cDNA or gDNA, and it came from T cells, B-cell-depleted T cells, or PBMCs.

The CDR3 contains 15 residues. The germline gives CDR1 SGHNT, CDR2 YYREEE (reference sequence). Trimming removed 2 bases from V and 4 bases from J; junction bases left unmatched: 6. Authors' analysis steps: By means of reference gene primer amplification, nucleated cell counts were estimated. TCRdb's copy holds only in-frame clones and misses some; the assay was immunoSEQ multiplex PCR. The DNA gave D and trimming, while V, J and clone size come from that table. The sample comprises roughly 100,000 clones, nearly 90% of which are singletons, and around 2% rests with the top ten. The sample comprised peripheral blood. The origin of this receptor is a man aged 50-60 years with active COVID-19. V gene TRBV5-4 combines with J gene TRBJ2-1; 7 nucleotides match TRBD1. The CDR3 loop is CASSLGTAVYNEQFF. CDR3 nucleotides: TGTGCCAGCAGCTTAGGGACAGCTGTTTACAATGAGCAGTTCTTC.